Given below is one T cell receptor (beta chain) in context. This clone appeared a single time. Its antigen remains undetermined. Base qualities are not provided; no much larger clone lies one nucleotide away. Interpreted using the paper, the time point label stands for: baseline before first vaccination. Vaccinee samples were obtained from the UK trials COV001 and COV002, which included a single-blind randomized controlled phase 2/3 trial of AZD1222 (ChAdOx1 nCoV-19) in healthy adults. For TCRbeta chain sequencing, PBMC samples were collected from trial participants at day 0 and at day 28 after the second dose. This specimen belongs to a study of T cell responses to AZD1222 COVID-19 vaccine (dated by TCRdb to the early 2020s). In terms of the full investigation: AZD1222 recipients whose second dose came at about 4 weeks and those whose second dose came at about 12 weeks were combined into one group, since spike-specific TCR depth and breadth did not differ between the two schedules. Trial participants were enrolled into age subgroups of 18-55, 56-69 and 70-plus years, which contained about 150, 28 and 57 TCR-sequenced participants, respectively. TCR sequencing covered roughly 230 trial participants: about 210 given two doses of AZD1222 and around 25 given two doses of MenACWY control vaccine. Here is what the overall study found, with its caveats: After two AZD1222 doses, both the breadth and the depth of spike-specific TCRs were significantly higher than at day 0 and than in MenACWY recipients. Conclusions about previously exposed vaccinees are limited because only five to seven AZD1222 recipients were SARS-CoV-2 seropositive at baseline. The vaccine-associated CD4 TCRs covered the entire spike protein, and the dominant responses fell in regions 160-218 and 743-854. The 56-69-year group was small, and its depth increase did not reach significance, likely because of low power. Participants were mostly white British, with more females than males. The authors suggested clonal diversity may have been underestimated. Nearly half of unique spike-specific TCRs reportedly recognized epitopes outside regions mutated in the B.1.351 and B.1.1.7 variants. Because no day 14 peak-response samples were available, the repertoires could be characterized only after the peak T cell response.

The CDR3 goes from the cysteine to the phenylalanine over 16 residues. Only the CDR3 DNA stays, 48 bases, in frame from base 1. V trim: 5 bases; J trim: 1 base; unmatched bases: 9. The germline V gene provides CDR1 SGDLS and CDR2 YYNGEE. The CDR3 regions of human TCRbeta chains were analyzed by immunosequencing. The authors' pipeline ran thus. Repertoire TCRs were checked for matches against a reference library of SARS-CoV-2-specific TCRs that had been generated using the MIRA antigen-specificity platform. Breadth was defined as the fraction of unique TCRs that were SARS-CoV-2-associated. Depth was defined as the fraction of total T cells that were SARS-CoV-2-associated. Each spike-specific TCR was assigned to its reactive spike region and to a CD4 or CD8 class using the MIRA data. Log10-transformed breadth and depth values were compared by one-way ANOVA with Sidak's multiple comparisons tests. TCRdb stores this immuneACCESS table with in-frame sequences only. Part of the clones is absent; in the studies checked, under half of the shortfall reflects unresolved V genes, and no reason is known for the rest. V and J calls and clone size are given by that table; D and trimming were obtained from the DNA. For this sample there are about 95,000 clones; roughly 91% appear just once. The top ten hold around 3.5% of the sample.

This material consisted of peripheral blood, taken on day 0 of AZD1222 vaccination. This TCR was sampled from an adult in good health. This chain is built from TRBV9 and TRBJ2-3; 8 bases in between match TRBD2. The nucleotide sequence is given as TGTGCCAGCAGTCTAGGGGAACTAGCGGGCACAGATACGCAGTATTTT. This translates into CASSLGELAGTDTQYF.